The clone carrying this TCR beta chain was counted between two and nine times. This sample stems from a study of T-cell reconstitution after alpha-beta-depleted transplantation in children. The TCRbeta library was prepared with unique molecular identifiers. From the PCR reads, TCRdb called clonotypes with MiXCR, one entry per CDR3 protein. The repertoire has about 92,000 distinct CDR3 sequences, 12% of them found once; the top ten carry roughly 13%. Source: PBMCs from the stem cell graft donor, taken from the stem cell graft. The clonotype was recovered from a human donor who donated a stem cell graft to a child with inherited bone marrow failure.

CDR3 residues: CASSLWDRGTDTQYF. The CDR3 nucleotides are TGTGCCAGCAGCTTATGGGACAGGGGCACAGATACGCAGTATTTT. V gene TRBV7-9 combines with J gene TRBJ2-3, with 9 bases matching TRBD1. This CDR3 has 15 amino acids. Germline loops: CDR1 SEHNR, CDR2 FQNEAQ (reference sequence). The ends lost 2 bases at V and 1 base at J; junction bases unmatched: 1. Looking up the rest from reference TRBV7-9 and TRBJ2-3 gives the full variable domain: DTGVSQNPRHKITKRGQNVTFRCDPISEHNRLYWYRQTLGQGPEFLTYFQNEAQLEKSRLLSDRFSAERPKGSFSTLEIQRTEQGDSAMYLCASSLWDRGTDTQYFGPGTRLTVL.